Below, 16 T cell receptor beta chains from the same sample are listed, as sequenced in a study of control samples from healthy donors and cancer patients. Only in-frame clones appear in the TCRdb table, and some are missing; sequencing was by immunoSEQ multiplex PCR. Of about 130,000 clones listed, just under 95% were seen once; the top ten hold approximately 14%. The sequenced sample was PBMCs. The receptors were sampled from a man aged 60-69 years with colorectal cancer.

This clone was detected once. The chain couples TRBV19 to TRBJ2-5; D may be TRBD1 or TRBD2 (5 bases each). Germline CDR1 reads LNHDA; CDR2 reads SQIVND (reference sequence). The CDR3 is made up of 14 amino acids. Trimming removed 3 bases from V and 1 base from J, with 9 bases in between. The DNA for the CDR3 is TGTGCCAGTAGTATTGTGGGACCCCAAGAGACCCAGTACTTC. Translating gives CASSIVGPQETQYF.

V usage is TRBV19 and J usage is TRBJ2-2, with D maybe TRBD1 (6 bases). The germline V gene encodes CDR1 LNHDA and CDR2 SQIVND (reference sequence). This CDR3 has 13 amino acids. V was clipped by 9 bases and J by 4 bases, with 12 bases between them. This CDR3 reads CASAQGFTGELFF. The DNA of the CDR3 is TGTGCCAGCGCACAGGGTTTCACCGGGGAGCTGTTTTTT.

This clone appeared a few times. This chain connects TRBV7-9 to TRBJ1-1, with D unclear. Trimming removed 1 base from V and 4 bases from J, with 13 bases in between. This CDR3 comprises 15 residues. CDR1 and CDR2 (germline): SEHNR, FQNEAQ (reference sequence). DNA of the CDR3: TGTGCCAGCAGCTTAGGGCGGGTACTGCTCACTGAAGCTTTCTTT. It yields the protein CASSLGRVLLTEAFF.

The rearrangement links TRBV24-1 to TRBJ1-2, with D possibly being TRBD1 (6 bases). The CDR3 is made up of 15 amino acids. Trimming shortened V by 10 bases and J by 3 bases, and 20 bases separated the two germline ends. Germline loops: CDR1 KGHDR, CDR2 SFDVKD. The CDR3 loop is CATEAGRGYDYGYTF. CDR3 in DNA: TGTGCCACTGAAGCCGGTAGGGGGTACGACTATGGCTACACCTTC.

This clone was seen only once. J is TRBJ1-4 and V is TRBV20-1; D unclear. This CDR3 is 13 amino acids long. Trimming left V 3 bases short and J 7 bases short, with 12 bases between. The germline CDR1 and CDR2 sequences are DFQATT and SNEGSKA (reference sequence). The CDR3 sequence: CSASFLGGEKLFF. In nucleotides, the CDR3 is TGCAGTGCTAGTTTTTTAGGCGGTGAAAAACTGTTTTTT.

This rearrangement joins TRBV6-5 to TRBJ2-5, with 7 positions matching TRBD2. CDR1 is MNHEY and CDR2 is SVGAGI in the germline V gene. This CDR3 spans 14 amino acids. J was trimmed by 7 bases and V by 2 bases; bases with no gene match: 7. CDR3: CASSYGRGEVTQYF. The DNA for the CDR3 is TGTGCCAGCAGTTACGGCCGGGGGGAGGTGACCCAGTACTTC.

This chain joins TRBV29-1 and TRBJ1-5; D is undetermined. Germline-derived CDR1 and CDR2 are SQVTM and ANQGSEA. With 5 bases removed from V and 7 bases from J, the gap between germline ends came to 12 bases. The CDR3 is 12 amino acids. DNA for the CDR3: TGCAGCGTTCGGGGAGGAAACCAGCCCCAGCATTTT. Translating it yields CSVRGGNQPQHF.

CDR3: CASSLGLSQRGRYEQYF. CDR3 nucleotide sequence: TGTGCCAGCAGCTTGGGGCTTTCCCAGCGGGGTAGATACGAGCAGTACTTC. This chain uses TRBV28 with TRBJ2-7, with 7 bases that match TRBD2. This CDR3 is 17 amino acids long. The J segment lost 4 bases and the V segment lost 6 bases, leaving 18 bases of the junction unmatched. Germline V lookup: CDR1 MDHEN, CDR2 SYDVKM.

V usage is TRBV7-2 and J usage is TRBJ2-7; 7 nucleotides line up with TRBD2. Germline-derived CDR1 and CDR2 are SGHTA and FQGNSA. The CDR3 length is 13 residues. Unmatched junction bases numbered 1, after V lost 3 bases and J lost 2 bases. This CDR3 is CASSFAGAYEQYF. Written as DNA, the CDR3 is TGTGCCAGCAGCTTTGCGGGGGCCTACGAGCAGTACTTC.

This clone was seen only once. The chain carries TRBV6-5 and TRBJ1-2; D is undetermined. The CDR3 contains 14 residues. Germline lookup yields CDR1 MNHEY and CDR2 SVGAGI. Trimming removed 0 bases from V and 3 bases from J, with 8 bases in between. The CDR3 loop reads CASSYSSVDYGYTF. CDR3 bases: TGTGCCAGCAGTTACTCGAGTGTGGACTATGGCTACACCTTC.

The chain recombines TRBV19 with TRBJ1-5; D gene uncertain. The CDR3 consists of 16 residues. Germline V lookup: CDR1 LNHDA, CDR2 SQIVND (reference sequence). The V gene lost 1 base and the J gene lost 2 bases, with 12 bases spanning the gap. The chain's CDR3 is CASSIVPSRGNQPQHF. CDR3 sequence (DNA): TGTGCCAGTAGTATAGTCCCCTCCCGGGGCAATCAGCCCCAGCATTTT.

This chain connects TRBV4-1 to TRBJ2-2, with TRBD1 matching over 8 bases. The CDR3 is made up of 16 amino acids. J lost 6 bases, V lost 2 bases, and 8 bases had no gene match. Germline lookup yields CDR1 MGHRA and CDR2 YSYEKL. CDR3 nucleotides: TGCGCCAGCAGCCAACCCAGGGGGCGCAGGTCCGGGGAGCTGTTTTTT. It yields the protein CASSQPRGRRSGELFF.

V and J are TRBV6-2 or TRBV6-3 and TRBJ2-1; D uncertain. CDR1 and CDR2 (germline): MNHEY, SVGEGT. The CDR3 length is 14 residues. V lost 5 bases to trimming and J lost 6 bases, with 14 bases between them. The CDR3 nucleotides read TGTGCCAGCAGTACGCCAGGTGGAAGCAATGAGCAGTTCTTC. Amino acids: CASSTPGGSNEQFF.

The chain couples TRBV11-2 to TRBJ1-5, with D unresolved. Germline V CDR1 and CDR2: SGHAT, FQNNGV. The CDR3 extends over 13 amino acids. Between the trimmed V and J ends, which lost 0 bases and 7 bases, there was a span of 7 bases. The CDR3 DNA is TGTGCCAGCAGCTTAGAAATTCGGCAGCCCCAGCATTTT. It specifies CASSLEIRQPQHF.

This clone has more than one count but fewer than ten. The chain carries TRBV30 and TRBJ2-1, with D possibly being TRBD2 (6 bases). Trimming shortened V by 5 bases and J by 5 bases, and 19 bases separated the two germline ends. Germline V gene lookup returns CDR1 GTSNPN and CDR2 SVGIG (reference sequence). The CDR3 length is 15 residues. In DNA, the CDR3 is TGTGCCTGGCAGGACCCGCGGAGGGTCAACAATGAGCAGTTCTTC. This gives the protein CAWQDPRRVNNEQFF.

Here the CDR3 reads CATSGERAASYNEQFF. For the CDR3, the DNA is TGTGCCACCAGTGGCGAACGTGCGGCGTCCTACAATGAGCAGTTCTTC. This rearrangement joins TRBV24-1 to TRBJ2-1; D remains unclear. Trimming removed 5 bases at V and 1 base at J, with 14 bases between. This CDR3 contains 16 residues. CDR1 and CDR2 from the germline V gene are KGHDR and SFDVKD.